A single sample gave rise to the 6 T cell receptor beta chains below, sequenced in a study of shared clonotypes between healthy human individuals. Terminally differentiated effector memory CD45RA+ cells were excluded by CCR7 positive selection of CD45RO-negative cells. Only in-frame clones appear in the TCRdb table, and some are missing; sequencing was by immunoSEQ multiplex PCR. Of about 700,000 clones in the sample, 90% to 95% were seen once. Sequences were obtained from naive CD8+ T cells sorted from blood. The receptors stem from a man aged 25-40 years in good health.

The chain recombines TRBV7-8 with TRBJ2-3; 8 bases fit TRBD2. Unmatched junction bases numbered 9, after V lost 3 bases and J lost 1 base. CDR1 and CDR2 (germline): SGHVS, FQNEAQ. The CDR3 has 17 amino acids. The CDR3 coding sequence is TGTGCCAGCAGCTTCGGGGGGGTCGAAATGGGCACAGATACGCAGTATTTT. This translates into CASSFGGVEMGTDTQYF.

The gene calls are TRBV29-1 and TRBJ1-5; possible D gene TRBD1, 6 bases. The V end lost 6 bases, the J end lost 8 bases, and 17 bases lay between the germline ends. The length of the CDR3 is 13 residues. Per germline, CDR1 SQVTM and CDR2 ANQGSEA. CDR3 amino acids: CSVGVRDKEPQHF. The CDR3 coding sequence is TGCAGCGTGGGGGTCCGGGACAAGGAGCCCCAGCATTTT.

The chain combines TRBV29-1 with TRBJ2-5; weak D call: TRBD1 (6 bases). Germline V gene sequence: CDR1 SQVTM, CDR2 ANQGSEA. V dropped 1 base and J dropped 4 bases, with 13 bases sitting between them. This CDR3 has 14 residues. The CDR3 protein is CSVEARTVLETQYF. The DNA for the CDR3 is TGCAGCGTTGAAGCGCGGACAGTTTTAGAGACCCAGTACTTC.

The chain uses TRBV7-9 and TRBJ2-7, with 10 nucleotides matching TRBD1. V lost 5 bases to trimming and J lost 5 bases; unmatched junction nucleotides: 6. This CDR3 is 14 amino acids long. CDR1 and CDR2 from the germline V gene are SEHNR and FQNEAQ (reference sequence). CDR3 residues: CASSLGQGLDEQYF. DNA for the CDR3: TGTGCCAGCAGCCTGGGACAGGGGTTGGACGAGCAGTACTTC.

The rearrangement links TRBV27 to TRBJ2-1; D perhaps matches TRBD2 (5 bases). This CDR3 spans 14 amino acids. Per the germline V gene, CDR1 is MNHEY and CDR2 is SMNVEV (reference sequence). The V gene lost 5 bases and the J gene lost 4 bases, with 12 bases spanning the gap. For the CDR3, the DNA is TGTGCCAGCAGTAGACCTGGAGGATACAATGAGCAGTTCTTC. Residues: CASSRPGGYNEQFF.

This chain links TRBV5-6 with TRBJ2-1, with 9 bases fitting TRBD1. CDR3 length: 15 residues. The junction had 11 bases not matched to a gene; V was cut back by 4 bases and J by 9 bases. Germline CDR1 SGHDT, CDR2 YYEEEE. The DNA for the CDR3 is TGTGCCAGCAGCCAGGGCCGGGACAGGGAACTTGAGCAGTTCTTC. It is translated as CASSQGRDRELEQFF.